This T cell receptor beta chain originates from a study of metastatic and nonmetastatic thyroid tumors (dated by TCRdb to 2019 to 2021). For context, the study as a whole: Repertoires from peripheral blood and from tumor or nodule tissue samples of malignant and benign thyroid patients were compared. Results the study describes overall, beyond this receptor: In both blood and tumor samples, TCR beta diversity was reported to be significantly higher in malignant tumors than in benign nodules.

None of the patients had been given any treatment before thyroid surgery. Patient clinical samples collected from about 2012 to 2019 were retrospectively analysed using T-cell receptor beta sequencing. The library was made by PCR. TCRdb names Illumina HiSeq 4000 as the instrument used. High-throughput sequencing was used to profile the TCR beta-chain CDR3 region of every patient. The study's processing was this. The researchers built a classifier to tell apart papillary thyroid cancer patients with distant metastasis, based on CDR3 differences among clinicopathological groups. The Shannon index was used to assess repertoire diversity, and the Morisita-Horn index was used to assess tumor-blood repertoire similarity. TCRdb ran its own pipeline on the public reads, namely fastp trimming at Q25 and MiXCR clone calling, and kept in-frame beta chains. The V and J calls and clone size are TCRdb's, not the authors'. This sample gives about 12,000 clones in total; roughly a third of them show up just once. The ten biggest clones cover less than 15% of the sample.

V lost 6 bases and J lost 5 bases; the stretch between them is 11 bases long. CDR1 and CDR2 (MNHEY, SVGEGT) derive from the germline V gene. From its cysteine to its phenylalanine, the CDR3 spans 13 amino acids. The kept DNA is CDR3 alone, 39 bases in frame from the first base. In the case of this clone: The specificity of this receptor is unknown. Base qualities are not recorded, but no much larger clone differs from it by a single base.

The rearrangement combines TRBV6-2 or TRBV6-3 with TRBJ2-1; the D gene assignment is ambiguous. What was sequenced was tumor tissue. The TCR originated in a female donor with papillary thyroid cancer or a benign thyroid nodule (not recorded which). Some clones in this sample may be carry-over from other donors' samples. The DNA is as follows: TGTGCCAGCAGACCCCCAGCACACAATGAGCAGTTCTTC. This is translated as CASRPPAHNEQFF.